This TCR beta chain was documented in a study of Ad26.COV2.S vaccination and SARS-CoV-2 variants. Assay used: immunoSEQ multiplex PCR; TCRdb lists only in-frame clones, some missing. The profile covers about 420,000 clones, with approximately 88% appearing a single time and approximately 4% taken by the ten largest. This CDR3 has 15 residues. V lost 0 bases and J 2 bases, leaving 10 bases between the germline ends. Germline CDR1 reads SGDLS; CDR2 reads YYNGEE. Sample treatment: roughly 18 received Ad26.COV2.S at low or high dose, single or two shots; about 5 received placebo; per-sample allocation not given. Sampling was performed 63 days after the first vaccine or placebo injection.

The clonotype originates from a person aged 18-65 years who received the Ad26.COV2.S COVID-19 vaccine or a placebo. This material consisted of peripheral blood, taken in a trial of Ad26.COV2.S vaccine versus placebo. The J gene is TRBJ2-3, the V gene TRBV9, with D unclear. The CDR3 DNA reads TGTGCCAGCAGCGTAGACTCGCTATCCACAGATACGCAGTATTTT. This encodes CASSVDSLSTDTQYF.